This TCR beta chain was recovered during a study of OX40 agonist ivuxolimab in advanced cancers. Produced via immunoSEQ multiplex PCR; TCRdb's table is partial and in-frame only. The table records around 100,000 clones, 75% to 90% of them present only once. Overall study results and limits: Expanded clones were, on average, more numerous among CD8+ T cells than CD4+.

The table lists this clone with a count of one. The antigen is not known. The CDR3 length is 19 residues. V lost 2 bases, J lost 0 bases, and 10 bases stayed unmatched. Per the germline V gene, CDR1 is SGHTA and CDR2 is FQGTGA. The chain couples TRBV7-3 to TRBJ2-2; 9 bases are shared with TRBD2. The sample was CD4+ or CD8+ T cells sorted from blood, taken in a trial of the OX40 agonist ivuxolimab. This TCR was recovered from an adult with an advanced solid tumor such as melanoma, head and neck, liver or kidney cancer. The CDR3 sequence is CASSLLAGALPTNTGELFF. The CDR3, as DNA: TGTGCCAGCAGCTTATTAGCGGGGGCTCTGCCAACGAACACCGGGGAGCTGTTTTTT.